This TCR beta chain was captured in a study of CD8 T cells in Susac syndrome. Looking at the study overall: Each patient with Susac syndrome, at the time of blood draw, was therapy-naive, on corticosteroids, or on intravenous immunoglobulin alone. Notes on the study in general: Across the total CD8+ repertoires, roughly 17 Susac-specific public clones were found. The CD8+ TEMRA repertoires yielded 5 or 6 such clones.

CDR3 size: 13 residues. Trimming pared 4 bases from V and 4 bases from J, leaving 8 bases between. Per the germline V gene, CDR1 is SGHDN and CDR2 is FVKESK. CD8+ and CD4+ blood T cells underwent TCR beta sequencing. An input of roughly 0.5 to 1 ug of RNA was subjected to reverse transcription using random hexamers. Each CDR3 protein gets one entry after TCRdb re-called the immunoSEQ multiplex PCR reads with MiXCR. Of about 100,000 distinct CDR3 sequences in the sample, around 96% were seen once. As concerns this clonotype: Its antigen is as yet unknown.

The chain joins TRBV14 to TRBJ1-5; D gene unclear. The source of this sequence is a human donor with Susac syndrome. What was sequenced was CD8+ T cells from PBMCs. The CDR3: CASSPRGNQPQHF. CDR3 DNA sequence: TGTGCCAGCAGCCCTCGCGGGAATCAGCCCCAGCATTTT.